One and the same sample provided the 21 T cell receptor beta chains below, sequenced in a study of CD8 T cells in Susac syndrome. cDNA came from about 0.5 to 1 ug RNA primed by random hexamers. TCRdb analysed the immunoSEQ multiplex PCR reads with MiXCR anew, one entry per CDR3 protein. In the table there are around 230,000 distinct CDR3 sequences, 90% to 97% of which are singletons. Sequencing was carried out using CD4+ T cells from PBMCs. The source is a human donor with Susac syndrome.

The chain combines TRBV29-1 with TRBJ2-7; 7 nucleotides align to TRBD1. The CDR3 extends over 14 amino acids. V trimming: 0 bases; J trimming: 6 bases; junction bases outside the gene matches: 8. Looked up from germline, CDR1 is SQVTM and CDR2 is ANQGSEA. CDR3 in amino acids: CSVEERRGSGEQYF. CDR3 nucleotide sequence: TGCAGCGTTGAAGAGCGCAGGGGGTCGGGCGAGCAGTACTTC.

The table lists this clonotype with a count of one. The J gene is TRBJ2-3, the V gene TRBV20-1; D call uncertain. V gave up 3 bases and J gave up 1 base, with 11 bases separating them. The CDR3 is 14 amino acids. Germline V CDR1 and CDR2: DFQATT, SNEGSKA (reference sequence). The CDR3 sequence is CSASPRMRTDTQYF. DNA of the CDR3: TGCAGTGCTAGTCCCAGAATGCGCACAGATACGCAGTATTTT.

This chain links TRBV28 with TRBJ2-1, with 10 positions matching TRBD2. CDR1 MDHEN and CDR2 SYDVKM come from the germline V gene. V lost 6 bases and J lost 8; bases outside the gene matches: 10. The CDR3 extends over 15 amino acids. This CDR3 reads CASSTSGRARYEQFF. The CDR3 DNA sequence: TGTGCCAGCAGCACCAGCGGGAGGGCCAGGTATGAGCAGTTCTTC.

V gene TRBV28 combines with J gene TRBJ1-5; D call uncertain. V lost 2 bases and J 1 base, leaving 15 bases between the germline ends. Germline V gene data show CDR1 as MDHEN and CDR2 as SYDVKM. This CDR3 region has 17 residues. The CDR3 DNA reads TGTGCCAGCAGTTTACGCCCTTACGCGATAAGCAATCAGCCCCAGCATTTT. As protein: CASSLRPYAISNQPQHF.

The chain couples TRBV19 to TRBJ1-2, with D hard to call. V lost 5 bases and J 0 bases, leaving 7 bases between the germline ends. CDR1 is LNHDA, CDR2 SQIVND, per germline (reference sequence). CDR3 size: 13 residues. CDR3 amino acids: CASSLHPNYGYTF. CDR3 coding DNA: TGTGCCAGTAGTCTTCATCCTAACTATGGCTACACCTTC.

The chain employs TRBV6-5 and TRBJ1-1; D possibly corresponds to TRBD1 (5 bases). The CDR3 sequence is 15 residues long. Germline V lookup: CDR1 MNHEY, CDR2 SVGAGI. V gave up 0 bases and J gave up 1 base, with 9 bases separating them. The CDR3 loop is CASSYSGLPNTEAFF. In DNA form, the CDR3 reads TGTGCCAGCAGTTACTCGGGACTCCCGAACACTGAAGCTTTCTTT.

This sequence joins TRBV7-3 and TRBJ2-3; D is perhaps TRBD1 (6 bases). The CDR3 is made up of 16 amino acids. The germline gives CDR1 SGHTA, CDR2 FQGTGA. Trimming took off 5 bases at V and 1 base at J, with 16 bases between the two ends. The CDR3 DNA reads as TGTGCCAGCAGCCCAGGGGCCGCCCCGCGCACAGATACGCAGTATTTT. Protein: CASSPGAAPRTDTQYF.

CDR3 sequence: CASSEAGTSGNEQYF. The CDR3 bases are TGTGCCAGCAGCGAGGCCGGGACTAGCGGCAACGAGCAGTACTTC. The chain carries TRBV7-3 and TRBJ2-7, with 11 positions matching TRBD2. CDR3 size: 15 residues. CDR1 is SGHTA, CDR2 FQGTGA, per germline. The ends lost 5 bases at V and 5 bases at J; junction bases unmatched: 8. Filled out from reference TRBV7-3 and TRBJ2-7, the complete variable domain reads GAGVSQTPSNKVTEKGKYVELRCDPISGHTALYWYRQSLGQGPEFLIYFQGTGAADDSGLPNDRFFAVRPEGSVSTLKIQRTERGDSAVYLCASSEAGTSGNEQYFGPGTRLTVT.

The rearrangement uses TRBV10-3 and TRBJ1-2, with 10 bases identical to TRBD1. CDR3 length equals 14 residues. V was clipped by 9 bases and J by 6 bases; unmatched bases: 10. The germline V gene has CDR1 ENHRY and CDR2 SYGVKD. The CDR3 DNA sequence: TGTGCCATGCGGGACAGGGGTTCGGTACATGGCTACACCTTC. It yields the protein CAMRDRGSVHGYTF.

This chain joins TRBV7-2 and TRBJ2-7; 9 positions match TRBD1. The germline V gene encodes CDR1 SGHTA and CDR2 FQGNSA. The J segment lost 4 bases and the V segment lost 5 bases, leaving 6 bases of the junction unmatched. This CDR3 contains 14 residues. CDR3 protein: CASSPGDRVYEQYF. The CDR3, as DNA: TGTGCCAGCAGCCCTGGGGACAGGGTTTACGAGCAGTACTTC.

J is TRBJ2-5 and V is TRBV14; 8 bases match TRBD2. V was pared by 2 bases and J by 4 bases, with 15 bases of the junction left unmatched. CDR1 is SGHDN, CDR2 FVKESK, per germline. The CDR3 extends over 18 amino acids. CDR3 protein: CASSQTGLIGLAPETQYF. The DNA of the CDR3 is TGTGCCAGCAGCCAAACAGGTTTGATAGGACTAGCTCCAGAGACCCAGTACTTC.

This chain uses TRBV5-1 with TRBJ2-3, with D perhaps assigned TRBD1 or TRBD2 (5 bases each). Trimming left V 0 bases short and J 2 bases short, with 13 bases between. The CDR3 is 16 amino acids. Germline CDR1 and CDR2: SGHRS and YFSETQ. CDR3: CASSLVAQEATDTQYF. CDR3 in DNA: TGCGCCAGCAGCTTGGTAGCACAGGAGGCCACAGATACGCAGTATTTT. Using reference TRBV5-1 and TRBJ2-3 for the parts outside the CDR3, the full variable domain is KAGVTQTPRYLIKTRGQQVTLSCSPISGHRSVSWYQQTPGQGLQFLFEYFSETQRNKGNFPGRFSGRQFSNSRSEMNVSTLELGDSALYLCASSLVAQEATDTQYFGPGTRLTVL.

The chain uses TRBV4-1 and TRBJ2-7; tentative D call: TRBD2 (5 bases). Per the germline V gene, CDR1 is MGHRA and CDR2 is YSYEKL. The CDR3 loop spans 17 amino acids. V dropped 0 bases and J dropped 3 bases, with 18 bases sitting between them. The CDR3 is CASSQDTAEAAGYEQYF. The CDR3 nucleotides read TGCGCCAGCAGCCAAGACACGGCGGAGGCGGCCGGCTACGAGCAGTACTTC.

The rearrangement uses TRBV29-1 and TRBJ1-3, with D tentatively TRBD1 (5 bases). CDR1 is SQVTM and CDR2 is ANQGSEA in the germline V gene. The V end lost 6 bases, the J end lost 0 bases, and 15 bases lay between the germline ends. This CDR3 region has 15 residues. CDR3 region: CSVSGTVDSGNTIYF. The CDR3 coding sequence is TGCAGCGTCTCCGGGACTGTTGACTCTGGAAACACCATATATTTT.

This clonotype was seen a few times. The V and J genes are TRBV25-1 and TRBJ2-3; 7 nucleotides match TRBD2. The CDR3 totals 15 residues. V lost 4 bases, J lost 0 bases, and 4 bases stayed unmatched. The germline CDR1 and CDR2 sequences are MGHDK and SYGVNS. The CDR3 sequence is CASSVGGTSTDTQYF. CDR3 sequence (DNA): TGTGCCAGCAGTGTGGGAGGGACTAGCACAGATACGCAGTATTTT.

J is TRBJ1-5 and V is TRBV7-6, with D perhaps matching TRBD1 (6 bases). The CDR3 runs to 16 residues. Looked up from germline, CDR1 is SGHVS and CDR2 is FNYEAQ. Trimming shortened V by 0 bases and J by 4 bases, and 13 bases separated the two germline ends. The CDR3, as DNA: TGTGCCAGCAGCTTAGCGGGGGGCAGTTATAATCAGCCCCAGCATTTT. Protein product: CASSLAGGSYNQPQHF.

This clonotype occurred once. The chain uses TRBV20-1 and TRBJ2-1, with D possibly being TRBD2 (5 bases). From germline, CDR1 is DFQATT and CDR2 SNEGSKA (reference sequence). The CDR3 extends over 15 amino acids. Trimming shortened V by 2 bases and J by 8 bases, and 19 bases separated the two germline ends. CDR3 residues: CSARSSLGERHEQFF. CDR3 nucleotide sequence: TGCAGTGCTAGATCTAGCCTCGGAGAGAGGCATGAGCAGTTCTTC.

The chain recombines TRBV4-1 with TRBJ1-1; D gene uncertain. Germline V gene lookup returns CDR1 MGHRA and CDR2 YSYEKL. The CDR3 extends over 13 amino acids. Between the trimmed V and J ends, which lost 1 base and 9 bases, there was a span of 12 bases. The CDR3 DNA is TGCGCCAGCAGCCAAGTTTTGAGGGAGCAAGCTTTCTTT. Residues: CASSQVLREQAFF.

The chain employs TRBV20-1 and TRBJ1-5, with D unclear. CDR3 length equals 14 residues. The germline CDR1 and CDR2 sequences are DFQATT and SNEGSKA (reference sequence). Between the trimmed V and J ends, which lost 3 bases and 2 bases, there was a span of 11 bases. CDR3 region: CSARNPGGNQPQHF. CDR3 DNA: TGCAGTGCTAGGAATCCGGGCGGCAATCAGCCCCAGCATTTT.

V usage is TRBV11-2 and J usage is TRBJ1-2, with no clear D. The CDR3 totals 13 residues. Germline lookup yields CDR1 SGHAT and CDR2 FQNNGV. V was pared by 4 bases and J by 8 bases, with 14 bases between. The CDR3 region is CASSYSPAEGYTF. CDR3 bases: TGTGCCAGCAGCTATTCACCGGCGGAGGGCTACACCTTC. The full variable domain, rest sourced from reference TRBV11-2 and TRBJ1-2, is EAGVAQSPRYKIIEKRQSVAFWCNPISGHATLYWYQQILGQGPKLLIQFQNNGVVDDSQLPKDRFSAERLKGVDSTLKIQPAKLEDSAVYLCASSYSPAEGYTFGSGTRLTVV.

This sequence joins TRBV20-1 and TRBJ2-7; no reliable D call. Trimming removed 2 bases from V and 7 bases from J, with 12 bases in between. The germline gives CDR1 DFQATT, CDR2 SNEGSKA (reference sequence). CDR3 size: 12 residues. DNA of the CDR3: TGCAGTGCTAGAAGCGACACTTGGGAGCAGTACTTC. It yields the protein CSARSDTWEQYF.